These 14 T cell receptor beta chains originate from one sample sequenced in a study of cytomegalovirus exposure and HLA in healthy donors. The PCR used 60 Vbeta and 13 Jbeta primers. Only in-frame clones appear in the TCRdb table, and some are missing; sequencing was by immunoSEQ multiplex PCR. The profile shows some 150,000 clones, about four fifths of them singletons. The sample comprised PBMCs. These receptors were collected from a male donor in good health and CMV-seronegative.

V gene TRBV18 combines with J gene TRBJ1-6; D remains unclear. Trimming pared 3 bases from V and 7 bases from J, leaving 4 bases between. Per germline, CDR1 KGHSH and CDR2 LQKENI. CDR3 length: 12 amino acids. CDR3 protein: CASSPANSPLHF. The CDR3 DNA reads as TGTGCCAGCTCACCGGCCAATTCACCCCTCCACTTT.

The V gene is TRBV5-1, the J gene TRBJ1-4, with 9 bases matching TRBD1. Trimming removed 0 bases from V and 7 bases from J; junction bases left unmatched: 4. Per the germline V gene, CDR1 is SGHRS and CDR2 is YFSETQ. This CDR3 has 15 amino acids. CDR3 residues: CASSLGTGGIEKLFF. CDR3 in DNA: TGCGCCAGCAGCTTGGGCACAGGGGGCATTGAAAAACTGTTTTTT.

This CDR3 reads CASSLGLAGVSGANVLTF. The CDR3 DNA reads TGTGCCAGCAGCTTGGGTCTAGCGGGGGTGTCTGGGGCCAACGTCCTGACTTTC. This chain joins TRBV5-6 and TRBJ2-6, with 10 bases that match TRBD2. The CDR3 spans 18 residues. V lost 0 bases and J lost 1; bases outside the gene matches: 4. Germline assignment: CDR1 SGHDT and CDR2 YYEEEE.

This chain joins TRBV7-8 and TRBJ2-3; D uncertain. The germline V gene has CDR1 SGHVS and CDR2 FQNEAQ. The V end lost 5 bases, the J end lost 0 bases, and 6 bases lay between the germline ends. There are 13 residues in the CDR3. The CDR3 spells CASSVSSTDTQYF. Here the CDR3 DNA reads TGTGCCAGCAGCGTATCTAGCACAGATACGCAGTATTTT.

The chain employs TRBV19 and TRBJ1-2; 8 nucleotides agree with TRBD1. The germline V gene encodes CDR1 LNHDA and CDR2 SQIVND (reference sequence). This CDR3 has 13 residues. Unmatched junction bases numbered 5, after V lost 3 bases and J lost 8 bases. The CDR3 spells CASSIGQGGGYTF. CDR3 in DNA: TGTGCCAGTAGTATCGGACAGGGTGGGGGCTACACCTTC.

The V gene is TRBV6-5, the J gene TRBJ1-2; D perhaps matches TRBD1 (6 bases). This CDR3 has 15 residues. V lost 6 bases and J 7 bases, leaving 21 bases between the germline ends. Germline lookup yields CDR1 MNHEY and CDR2 SVGAGI. The CDR3 loop reads CASSSAGNRVGGYTF. DNA for the CDR3: TGTGCCAGCAGCTCCGCGGGTAACAGGGTGGGTGGCTACACCTTC.

The genes are TRBV7-2 and TRBJ1-1; 9 nucleotides align to TRBD1. Germline lookup yields CDR1 SGHTA and CDR2 FQGNSA. The CDR3 totals 15 residues. With V trimmed by 7 bases and J by 7 bases, 13 bases remained unmatched. The CDR3: CASIPSTGGINEAFF. The DNA for the CDR3 is TGTGCCAGCATCCCATCGACAGGGGGAATTAATGAAGCTTTCTTT.

This sequence joins TRBV19 and TRBJ2-5; D unclear. Germline-derived CDR1 and CDR2 are LNHDA and SQIVND (reference sequence). The CDR3 contains 15 residues. With 1 base removed from V and 1 base from J, the gap between germline ends came to 10 bases. CDR3 DNA sequence: TGTGCCAGTAGTATAGGGTCAACTATCCAAGAGACCCAGTACTTC. Protein: CASSIGSTIQETQYF.

The genes are TRBV7-8 and TRBJ1-5; TRBD1 might be the D (6 bases). Trimming pared 4 bases from V and 10 bases from J, leaving 14 bases between. Germline V gene lookup returns CDR1 SGHVS and CDR2 FQNEAQ. The CDR3 has 13 amino acids. The DNA of the CDR3 is TGTGCCAGCAGCTCCGACAGGAGCGAACCCCAGCATTTT. It translates to CASSSDRSEPQHF.

This clone turned up a few times. The J gene is TRBJ1-1, the V gene TRBV6-5; TRBD1 aligns across 8 bases. There are 14 residues in the CDR3. The V gene's germline CDR1 is MNHEY and CDR2 SVGAGI. V dropped 7 bases and J dropped 8; count of bases not matched to a gene: 12. This CDR3 is CASKQQGDAVEAFF. DNA of the CDR3: TGTGCCAGCAAACAACAGGGGGATGCCGTCGAAGCTTTCTTT.

This chain joins TRBV9 and TRBJ2-5, with TRBD2 matching 9 bases. The V segment lost 0 bases and the J segment 4 bases; nucleotides outside the gene matches: 7. Germline CDR1 reads SGDLS; CDR2 reads YYNGEE. The CDR3 sequence is 16 residues long. The CDR3 region has the DNA TGTGCCAGCAGCGTAGCTGGGCGGGGGGGCCGAGAGACCCAGTACTTC. Protein product: CASSVAGRGGRETQYF.

This sequence joins TRBV10-3 and TRBJ1-2, with D possibly TRBD1 on 6 matching bases. V shed 4 bases and J shed 4 bases, with 19 bases lying between them. The length of the CDR3 is 16 residues. Germline CDR1 is ENHRY and CDR2 is SYGVKD. The CDR3 loop is CAISGGVAGAAYGYTF. The CDR3 nucleotides are TGTGCCATCAGTGGGGGAGTGGCAGGGGCAGCCTATGGCTACACCTTC.

V and J are TRBV6-1 and TRBJ2-3, with 10 positions matching TRBD2. The germline V gene encodes CDR1 MNHNS and CDR2 SASEGT. V dropped 8 bases and J dropped 5; count of bases not matched to a gene: 7. The CDR3 is 14 amino acids. CDR3 nucleotide sequence: TGTGCCAGCGTTAAGCGGGGGGGCAGAGATACGCAGTATTTT. Translation gives CASVKRGGRDTQYF.

The chain joins TRBV6-5 to TRBJ1-4, with a weak D call TRBD1 (5 bases). Germline CDR1 MNHEY, CDR2 SVGAGI. V gave up 11 bases and J gave up 8 bases, with 21 bases separating them. This CDR3 contains 14 residues. CDR3 sequence: CAVRVGDSREKLFF. Written as DNA, the CDR3 is TGTGCCGTTCGAGTAGGTGACAGCAGAGAAAAACTGTTTTTT.